This T cell receptor beta chain was captured by sequencing in a study of tumor-infiltrating lymphocytes in primary liver carcinoma. Across the whole study: Samples yielded about 3.65 to 7.13 million productive TCRbeta reads, similar across tissue types.

Remarks on this clonotype: Its antigen is unknown. A read error may produce the germline difference seen at one junction end.

TCR beta cDNA was made from 450 to 550 ng total RNA with a constant-region primer. Each TCR beta library was derived from three nested multiplex PCR rounds that employed slightly modified ARM-PCR. A C-beta reverse primer and TRBV1-TRBV30 forward primers served in each of the first two PCR rounds, at ten to eleven cycles apiece. TCRdb reprocessed the multiplex PCR reads via MiXCR and lists one record per CDR3 protein. Of around 70,000 distinct CDR3 sequences in the sample, over 60% were seen once. The CDR3 sequence is 14 residues long. Starting material for RNA and DNA co-extraction consisted of about 17-31 mg of unsorted bulk tissue. Every tumor contributed samples taken at five separate regions. The study, taken as a whole, reports: The top-250-clone fraction was significantly higher in tumors than in blood (p = 0.039). Tumor-adjacent and tumor-blood pairs shared less of their repertoires than tumor region pairs shared.

The clonotype originates from a man aged 35-49 years with primary liver carcinoma and hepatitis B virus infection. Input material: liver tumor tissue from sampling region 4. The sample's subset: tumor region T4, right-lateral pole. The chain employs TRBV12-3 or TRBV12-4 and TRBJ2-2; no definite D call. The chain's CDR3 is CASSQPGPTGELFF. The CDR3 coding sequence is TGTGCTAGCAGCCAACCAGGACCCACCGGGGAGCTGTTTTTT.